The entry that follows covers one T cell receptor (beta chain) sequence. These data belong to a study of blood T cell repertoires in COVID-19. The repertoire was sequenced with immunoSEQ multiplex PCR; TCRdb's copy has only in-frame clones and lacks some. The sample has 190,000 or so clones, around 84% seen once. The clonotype originates from a middle-aged man who had recovered from COVID-19. The sample taken for sequencing was PBMCs or T cells enriched from blood (not recorded which).

The DNA of the CDR3 is TGCAGGGGAGGAGCGGGCACTGAAGCTTTCTTT. This codes for CRGGAGTEAFF. V and J are TRBV20-1 and TRBJ1-1; D gene unclear. The CDR3 has 11 residues. Germline-derived CDR1 and CDR2 are DFQATT and SNEGSKA (reference sequence).